This is a list of T cell receptor beta chains from one sample in a study of blood T cell repertoires in COVID-19. The data were produced by immunoSEQ multiplex PCR, yet TCRdb's version contains in-frame clones alone and is incomplete. The data show tens of thousands of clones, 85% seen once. The sequencing sample was made of peripheral blood. The receptors come from a man in his 70s with acute or convalescent COVID-19. The conserved cysteine and the conserved F or W are not part of the CDR3 here. Fields, in order: J gene, V gene, CDR3 protein.

>TRBJ1-4|TRBV5-1
ASSLGLFSATNEKLF
>TRBJ1-1|TRBV2
ASSEARGMASEAF
>TRBJ1-6|TRBV9
ASSVALGRSYNSPLH
>TRBJ2-3|TRBV3-1/TRBV3-2
ASSRGPEDTQY
>TRBJ2-1|TRBV29-1
SVSQYNEQF
>TRBJ1-3|TRBV6-1
ASSLAYSGNTIY
>TRBJ2-1|TRBV5-1
ASSLETGRYNEQF
>TRBJ2-3|TRBV18
ASSPRSFDTQY
>TRBJ1-4|TRBV5-1
ASSEQGIEKLF
>TRBJ2-2|TRBV2
ASSAYSAGELF
>TRBJ2-7|TRBV7-9
ASSLSQTYEQY
>TRBJ2-3|TRBV5-4
ASSSTSGANTDTQY
>TRBJ2-2|TRBV27
ASSPTNSNTGELF
>TRBJ1-6|TRBV2
ASNRDRGGSPLH
>TRBJ1-2|TRBV18
ASSPPLTGATNYGYT
>TRBJ1-4|TRBV2
ASSRATNEKLF
>TRBJ2-2|TRBV12-5
ASGTRGGRGTGELF
>TRBJ2-7|TRBV18
ASSLPARGREQY
>TRBJ2-2|TRBV2
ASLPRRTGGGTGELF
>TRBJ2-5|TRBV12-2
ASRLVQNTFQETQY
>TRBJ2-1|TRBV7-7
ASSVDRGEGEQF
>TRBJ2-1|TRBV5-1
ASSVGTGFNNEQF
>TRBJ1-3|TRBV3-1/TRBV3-2
ASSQPSGGGNTIY
>TRBJ1-2|TRBV29-1
SVDVPSDGYT
>TRBJ1-2|TRBV4-2
ASSLGLSYGYT
>TRBJ2-3|TRBV5-1
ASSLGQGLYEGTDTQY
>TRBJ2-5|TRBV9
ASSATGGQQETQY
>TRBJ2-7|TRBV5-1
ASSYGTGGYEQY
>TRBJ1-5|TRBV28
ASSLGTGGDQPQH
>TRBJ1-2|TRBV2
ASRTTDPIP
>TRBJ2-1|TRBV5-1
ASSETGGTYNEQF
>TRBJ2-7|TRBV7-9
ASSHRGVGQNYEQY
>TRBJ1-2|TRBV4-1
ASSQAGTGTDGYT
>TRBJ1-1|TRBV6-2/TRBV6-3
ASSYPVTGGVNTEAF
>TRBJ1-3|TRBV27
ASSLNRRSGNTIY
>TRBJ1-1|TRBV7-9
ASSVQVDTEAF
>TRBJ2-7|TRBV10-3
AISEFGTGGSYEQY
>TRBJ1-1|TRBV5-1
ASSGDRPVNTEAF
>TRBJ2-2|TRBV4-2
ASSPGGANTGELF
>TRBJ2-3|TRBV29-1
SVGAGRGTGPTDTQY
>TRBJ2-7|TRBV19
ASSIVQGAFAEQY
>TRBJ2-7|TRBV11-3
ASSLKMVLPDRFYEQY